The T cell receptor beta chain under discussion was sequenced for a study of CD8+ T cells in alopecia areata. Study-level information: Treated patients were dosed with oral tofacitinib, taking 5 to 10 mg twice daily.

V lost 0 bases and J 1 base, leaving 3 bases between the germline ends. The germline gives CDR1 SGHNT, CDR2 YYREEE (reference sequence). This CDR3 has 13 residues. Following extraction, RNA underwent reverse transcription to cDNA, which served as the sequencing template. Sequencing used immunoSEQ multiplex PCR; TCRdb keeps in-frame clones, though not all of them. The sample carries 95,000 to 150,000 clones, 60% to 65% recorded once. Study-wide findings and caveats: A great number of expanded lesional clones endured in scalp and blood during tofacitinib. Uncertainty remains about how baseline CD8+ expansion links to response, with one nonresponder.

In the case of this clone: Its antigen is not identified.

As for treatment: oral pan-JAK inhibitor, 5-10 mg twice daily. Sequenced here: CD4+ T cells sorted from blood, sampled at week 4, from a patient treated with tofacitinib. V and J are TRBV5-4 and TRBJ2-3, with no clear D. This TCR came from a human donor with alopecia areata. The CDR3 protein is CASSLDGTDTQYF. For the CDR3, the DNA is TGTGCCAGCAGCTTGGACGGCACAGATACGCAGTATTTT.